The clone carrying this T cell receptor (beta chain) was seen more than once but under ten times. Its matching antigen is unknown. These data come from a study of vaccination and CD4 T cells after COVID-19. Study-level background: Cultures acting as controls obtained a CEFX pool, an HIV-1 Nef pool, or no peptide.

Notes on the study in general: Convalescent patients showed a median around 90% of reactive clones that were seen only post-vaccination.

The CDR3 covers 14 residues. Trimming stripped 4 bases from V and 5 bases from J, with 14 bases between. CDR1 MNHEY and CDR2 SVGAGI come from the germline V gene. As to treatment: roughly ten-day PBMC culture with coronavirus spike peptide pools or control peptides (ViraFEST assay). An Oncomine TCR Beta short-read assay was used to sequence the DNA from cultured CD4+ T cells. Genomic DNA was isolated from CD4+ T cells that had been cultured. Each CDR3 protein gets one entry after TCRdb re-called the PCR reads with MiXCR. The data hold over 15,000 distinct CDR3 sequences, with about 39% observed a single time.

The TCR was taken from a human donor who had recovered from COVID-19. The rearrangement joins TRBV6-5 to TRBJ1-2; possibly TRBD1 for D (5 bases). This sample comprised CD4+ T cells from blood, cultured in vitro, obtained before SARS-CoV-2 vaccination. CDR3 nucleotides: TGTGCCAGCAGTTCTGGGGGTCGGCGGTATGGCTACACCTTC. Protein: CASSSGGRRYGYTF.